These 31 T cell receptor beta chains came from one sample sequenced in a study of T-cell memory formation after mild COVID-19. TCRdb passed the 5' RACE reads through MiXCR, listing each CDR3 protein once. This repertoire shows 200,000 to 300,000 distinct CDR3 sequences, about 16% found once; its top ten account for less than 2.5%. The sample comprised PBMCs or a T cell subset sorted from them (not recorded which). These receptors all come from an adult woman who had mild COVID-19 (a few samples of this study predate the infection). Cell type and time point are not known.

This clonotype was detected a few times. The junction and the germline gene differ at one end; a read error may be behind it. The rearrangement uses TRBV25-1 and TRBJ2-5; the match to TRBD1 covers 11 bases. Germline V gene data show CDR1 as MGHDK and CDR2 as SYGVNS. This CDR3 contains 15 residues. DNA of the CDR3: TGTGCCAGCGGTGAGGACAGGGGGCCCCAAGAGACCCAGTACTTC. It translates to CASGEDRGPQETQYF.

As for this clonotype: At one of its ends the junction is not consistent with the germline gene, which may arise from a read error. This chain joins TRBV7-7 and TRBJ2-5; no clear D. CDR1 and CDR2 (germline): SSHAT, FNYEAQ (reference sequence). The CDR3 is made up of 14 amino acids. Here the CDR3 reads CASSSGPASETQYF. DNA for the CDR3: TGTGCTAGCAGCTCCGGGCCAGCCTCAGAGACCCAGTACTTC.

This chain links TRBV3-1 with TRBJ2-5, with a weak D call TRBD2 (6 bases). Germline-derived CDR1 and CDR2 are LGHDT and YNNKEL (reference sequence). V was trimmed by 3 bases and J by 1 base, leaving 9 bases between them. The CDR3 has 14 residues. In DNA form, the CDR3 reads TGTGCCAGCAGCCATAGGACTATCCAAGAGACCCAGTACTTC. Protein: CASSHRTIQETQYF.

V is TRBV6-5 and J is TRBJ2-3, with a tentative D call TRBD1 (5 bases). This CDR3 is built from 14 residues. V lost 2 bases, J lost 2 bases, and 8 bases lay in between. Germline loops: CDR1 MNHEY, CDR2 SVGAGI. The CDR3 nucleotides read TGTGCCAGCAGTTACAGACAGACCACAGATACGCAGTATTTT. This gives the protein CASSYRQTTDTQYF.

The rearrangement links TRBV7-3 to TRBJ2-5; 9 bases line up with TRBD1. V lost 5 bases and J lost 4; bases outside the gene matches: 8. CDR1 is SGHTA, CDR2 FQGTGA, per germline. This CDR3 is built from 15 residues. The chain's CDR3 is CASSPRTGDLETQYF. DNA for the CDR3: TGTGCCAGCAGCCCAAGGACAGGGGACTTAGAGACCCAGTACTTC. Combining the CDR3 with reference TRBV7-3 and TRBJ2-5 gives the whole variable domain GAGVSQTPSNKVTEKGKYVELRCDPISGHTALYWYRQSLGQGPEFLIYFQGTGAADDSGLPNDRFFAVRPEGSVSTLKIQRTERGDSAVYLCASSPRTGDLETQYFGPGTRLLVL.

The V call is TRBV10-3, the J call TRBJ1-2; possible D gene TRBD1, 5 bases. Trimming left V 7 bases short and J 8 bases short, with 17 bases between. The germline gives CDR1 ENHRY, CDR2 SYGVKD. The CDR3 runs 13 residues. CDR3 sequence reads: CAINSQGRGGYTF. CDR3 in DNA: TGTGCCATCAATTCCCAGGGCAGAGGCGGCTACACCTTC.

This clonotype was picked up a small number of times. The J gene is TRBJ2-5, the V gene TRBV29-1; 7 bases map to TRBD1. The CDR3 runs 13 residues. V shed 4 bases, J shed 2 bases, and the junction held 4 bases outside the gene matches. Germline lookup yields CDR1 SQVTM and CDR2 ANQGSEA. CDR3 sequence reads: CSVVGGGQETQYF. The CDR3 region has the DNA TGCAGCGTTGTAGGGGGCGGTCAAGAGACCCAGTACTTC.

The chain is built from TRBV20-1 and TRBJ2-7; D unclear. This CDR3 spans 14 amino acids. V was cut by 0 bases and J by 2 bases, with 11 bases left in between. Germline V gives CDR1 DFQATT, CDR2 SNEGSKA (reference sequence). CDR3 sequence reads: CSARDPRPPYEQYF. CDR3 bases: TGCAGTGCTAGAGATCCCCGGCCCCCCTACGAGCAGTACTTC.

The chain combines TRBV12-3 or TRBV12-4 with TRBJ1-1; the D is unclear. The V and J ends lost 6 bases and 4 bases respectively, with 12 bases between them. The CDR3 covers 13 residues. The CDR3 bases are TGTGCCAGCAGCTGTACAGATGGCACTGAAGCTTTCTTT. Protein: CASSCTDGTEAFF.

The J gene is TRBJ1-6, the V gene TRBV18, with TRBD1 as a possible D gene (5 bases). Trimming removed 1 base at V and 7 bases at J, with 14 bases between. Per germline, CDR1 KGHSH and CDR2 LQKENI. The CDR3 consists of 16 residues. CDR3 residues: CASSPRSNQGNSPLHF. CDR3 nucleotide sequence: TGTGCCAGCTCACCACGGTCTAACCAGGGAAATTCACCCCTCCACTTT.

This chain uses TRBV6-2 or TRBV6-3 with TRBJ1-2; D unresolved. Trimming removed 0 bases from V and 8 bases from J, with 13 bases in between. This CDR3 comprises 14 residues. Germline CDR1 reads MNHEY; CDR2 reads SVGEGT. CDR3 sequence reads: CASSYSYDGGGYTF. CDR3 coding DNA: TGTGCCAGCAGTTACTCGTATGACGGTGGGGGCTACACCTTC.

This clonotype was seen at least ten times. The chain combines TRBV10-3 with TRBJ2-7; tentatively, D is TRBD2 (5 bases). V lost 4 bases and J 1 base, leaving 8 bases between the germline ends. This CDR3 contains 13 residues. Germline lookup yields CDR1 ENHRY and CDR2 SYGVKD. CDR3 DNA: TGTGCCATCAGTGCTGGGAGTTCCTACGAGCAGTACTTC. This gives the protein CAISAGSSYEQYF.

This clonotype was seen a few times. The V gene is TRBV5-4, the J gene TRBJ2-7; 10 positions agree with TRBD2. Trimming took 3 bases from V and 6 from J; bases not matched to a gene: 9. The CDR3 extends over 15 amino acids. Looked up from germline, CDR1 is SGHNT and CDR2 is YYREEE (reference sequence). The CDR3 DNA reads TGTGCCAGCAGCTCAACGGGACTAGCGAGCTCCGAGCAGTACTTC. This translates into CASSSTGLASSEQYF.

The rearrangement links TRBV3-1 to TRBJ2-7; 7 nucleotides agree with TRBD2. Unmatched junction bases numbered 5, after V lost 4 bases and J lost 2 bases. Germline V CDR1 and CDR2: LGHDT, YNNKEL (reference sequence). The length of the CDR3 is 14 residues. CDR3 residues: CASSRWTRTYEQYF. CDR3 nucleotides: TGTGCCAGCAGCCGCTGGACTAGGACCTACGAGCAGTACTTC.

This clonotype has just a few counts. The V call is TRBV7-9, the J call TRBJ1-5, with D possibly TRBD1 on 5 matching bases. V dropped 5 bases and J dropped 3 bases, with 14 bases sitting between them. Germline V gives CDR1 SEHNR, CDR2 FQNEAQ (reference sequence). The CDR3 sequence is 15 residues long. In DNA, the CDR3 is TGTGCCAGCAGCCCTAGCGGCAGGGCCAATCAGCCCCAGCATTTT. Its protein product is CASSPSGRANQPQHF.

This clonotype was observed a few times. V is TRBV5-1 and J is TRBJ2-1, with D hard to call. The CDR3 extends over 17 amino acids. Germline CDR1 SGHRS, CDR2 YFSETQ. Between the trimmed V and J ends, which lost 0 bases and 0 bases, there was a span of 13 bases. This chain's CDR3 is CASSLGGGTSSYNEQFF. CDR3 sequence (DNA): TGCGCCAGCAGCTTGGGTGGCGGAACAAGCTCCTACAATGAGCAGTTCTTC.

This clonotype has more than one count but fewer than ten. The V and J genes are TRBV12-3 or TRBV12-4 and TRBJ2-7, with D possibly being TRBD1 (5 bases). CDR3 length: 14 residues. V lost 6 bases and J lost 3, with 15 bases in between. CDR3 residues: CASSQRQRVYEQYF. The CDR3 bases are TGTGCCAGCAGCCAAAGACAGAGAGTCTACGAGCAGTACTTC.

This clonotype was detected ten times or more. V is TRBV20-1 and J is TRBJ1-2; D gene uncertain. The V end lost 6 bases, the J end lost 0 bases, and 11 bases lay between the germline ends. Per the germline V gene, CDR1 is DFQATT and CDR2 is SNEGSKA (reference sequence). This CDR3 contains 13 residues. Here the CDR3 reads CSASGSTNYGYTF. The CDR3 nucleotides are TGCAGTGCCAGTGGCAGCACTAACTATGGCTACACCTTC.

This chain connects TRBV6-2 or TRBV6-3 to TRBJ2-6, with TRBD1 matching 7 bases. This CDR3 is built from 17 residues. CDR1 MNHEY and CDR2 SVGEGT come from the germline V gene. V dropped 4 bases and J dropped 0; count of bases not matched to a gene: 6. CDR3 in amino acids: CASSSQGQTSGANVLTF. Written as DNA, the CDR3 is TGTGCCAGCAGTTCCCAGGGACAGACCTCTGGGGCCAACGTCCTGACTTTC.

Only a few counts were recorded for this clonotype. The CDR3 DNA reads TGTGCCAGCATAGAGCGACAGGCTGGGGCTGAAGCTTTCTTT. It specifies CASIERQAGAEAFF. The J gene is TRBJ1-1, the V gene TRBV2; possibly TRBD1 for D (6 bases). Trimming shortened V by 7 bases and J by 6 bases, and 18 bases separated the two germline ends. This CDR3 has 14 amino acids. CDR1 and CDR2 from the germline V gene are SNHLY and FYNNEI.

The chain recombines TRBV5-1 with TRBJ1-1; 8 nucleotides match TRBD1. The CDR3 is 14 amino acids. The germline V gene encodes CDR1 SGHRS and CDR2 YFSETQ. With 4 bases clipped from V and 4 bases from J, the junction kept 6 bases outside the gene matches. CDR3 DNA: TGCGCCAGCAGCCGGGGACAGGTTTTCACTGAAGCTTTCTTT. Translated: CASSRGQVFTEAFF.

This clonotype was seen only a few times. The gene calls are TRBV7-2 and TRBJ2-2; D is unresolved. CDR1 is SGHTA and CDR2 is FQGNSA in the germline V gene. V shed 5 bases and J shed 3 bases, with 7 bases lying between them. CDR3 length: 13 residues. This CDR3 reads CASSLIHTGELFF. DNA of the CDR3: TGTGCCAGCAGCCTCATCCACACCGGGGAGCTGTTTTTT.

V and J are TRBV7-2 and TRBJ2-5; 9 bases line up with TRBD2. The germline gives CDR1 SGHTA, CDR2 FQGNSA. V shed 4 bases, J shed 3 bases, and the junction held 21 bases outside the gene matches. This CDR3 has 20 residues. In DNA, the CDR3 is TGTGCCAGCAGCTCCCCCCCGATGATAGCGGGGGTGTGGGAGAAAGAGACCCAGTACTTC. Protein: CASSSPPMIAGVWEKETQYF.

This clonotype was observed a few times. V usage is TRBV6-5 and J usage is TRBJ1-2; TRBD1 matches 10 bases. CDR1 MNHEY and CDR2 SVGAGI come from the germline V gene. V shed 0 bases, J shed 4 bases, and the junction held 5 bases outside the gene matches. This CDR3 contains 16 residues. The CDR3 here is CASSYSRDRGTYGYTF. CDR3 DNA: TGTGCCAGCAGTTACTCGCGGGACAGGGGCACCTATGGCTACACCTTC.

Only a few counts were recorded for this clonotype. The chain recombines TRBV19 with TRBJ1-2, with 7 positions matching TRBD1. J gave up 4 bases and V 7 bases, and 12 bases lay outside the gene matches. CDR1 is LNHDA, CDR2 SQIVND, per germline (reference sequence). This CDR3 region has 15 residues. This CDR3 reads CASNPGQLLFYGYTF. CDR3 in DNA: TGTGCCAGTAATCCGGGACAGCTTCTTTTCTATGGCTACACCTTC.

This clonotype has only a few counts. V gene TRBV12-3 or TRBV12-4 combines with J gene TRBJ1-5, with TRBD1 matching 7 bases. The CDR3 length is 14 residues. Unmatched junction bases numbered 2, after V lost 0 bases and J lost 6 bases. CDR3 nucleotide sequence: TGTGCCAGCAGTTTAGCCAGGGGGGCTCAGCCCCAGCATTTT. Protein product: CASSLARGAQPQHF.

This clonotype was counted a few times. The chain uses TRBV5-1 and TRBJ2-3, with D perhaps matching TRBD1 or TRBD2 (6 bases each). CDR1 is SGHRS, CDR2 YFSETQ, per germline. This CDR3 has 15 amino acids. Trimming left V 1 base short and J 2 bases short, with 11 bases between. CDR3 in amino acids: CASSLFPGATDTQYF. The CDR3 DNA follows: TGCGCCAGCAGCTTGTTTCCGGGGGCCACAGATACGCAGTATTTT.

This chain links TRBV6-6 with TRBJ2-3; D could derive from TRBD1 or TRBD2 (6 bases each). V was cut by 5 bases and J by 3 bases, with 12 bases left in between. Germline CDR1 reads MNHNY; CDR2 reads SVGAGI (reference sequence). The CDR3 runs to 14 residues. The CDR3 sequence is CASSRGAGTDTQYF. The CDR3 DNA reads TGTGCCAGCAGTAGGGGGGCGGGGACAGATACGCAGTATTTT.

This clonotype was seen many times. This chain connects TRBV25-1 to TRBJ2-7, with D uncertain. V was clipped by 3 bases and J by 0 bases, with 6 bases between them. This CDR3 has 13 residues. Germline V gene sequence: CDR1 MGHDK, CDR2 SYGVNS. This chain's CDR3 is CASSDPSSYEQYF. CDR3 coding DNA: TGTGCCAGCAGTGACCCCTCCTCCTACGAGCAGTACTTC.

This clonotype occurred a few times. The chain joins TRBV29-1 to TRBJ2-5, with 9 bases lining up with TRBD1. The V and J ends lost 4 bases and 4 bases, in that order; junction bases with no gene match: 4. The CDR3 spans 13 residues. In germline, CDR1 is SQVTM, CDR2 ANQGSEA. This chain's CDR3 is CSVAGQGGETQYF. The DNA for the CDR3 is TGCAGCGTTGCGGGACAGGGTGGAGAGACCCAGTACTTC.

The CDR3 DNA follows: TGTGCCAGCAGCTTAATAGGGACCAATGAGCAGTTCTTC. As protein: CASSLIGTNEQFF. This chain connects TRBV11-2 to TRBJ2-1; perhaps D is TRBD1 or TRBD2 (5 bases each). Germline V CDR1 and CDR2: SGHAT, FQNNGV. This CDR3 has 13 amino acids. V lost 2 bases and J lost 6, with 8 bases in between. Full variable domain (remainder filled in from reference TRBV11-2 and TRBJ2-1): EAGVAQSPRYKIIEKRQSVAFWCNPISGHATLYWYQQILGQGPKLLIQFQNNGVVDDSQLPKDRFSAERLKGVDSTLKIQPAKLEDSAVYLCASSLIGTNEQFFGPGTRLTVL.